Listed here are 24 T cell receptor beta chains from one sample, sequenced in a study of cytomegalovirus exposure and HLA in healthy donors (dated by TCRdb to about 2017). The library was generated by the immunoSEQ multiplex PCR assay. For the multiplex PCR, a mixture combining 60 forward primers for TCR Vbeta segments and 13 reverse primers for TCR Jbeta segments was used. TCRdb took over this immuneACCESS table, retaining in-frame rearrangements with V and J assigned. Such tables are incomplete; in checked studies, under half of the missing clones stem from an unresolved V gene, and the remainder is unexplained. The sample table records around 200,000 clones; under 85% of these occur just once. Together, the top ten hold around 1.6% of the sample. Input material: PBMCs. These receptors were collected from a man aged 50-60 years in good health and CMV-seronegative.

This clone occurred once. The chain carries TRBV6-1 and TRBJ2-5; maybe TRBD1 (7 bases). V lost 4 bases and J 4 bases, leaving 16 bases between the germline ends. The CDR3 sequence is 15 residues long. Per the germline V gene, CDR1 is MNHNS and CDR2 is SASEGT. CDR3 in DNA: TGTGCCAGCAGTGGGAGGGGGCTTGTACTAGAGACCCAGTACTTC. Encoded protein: CASSGRGLVLETQYF.

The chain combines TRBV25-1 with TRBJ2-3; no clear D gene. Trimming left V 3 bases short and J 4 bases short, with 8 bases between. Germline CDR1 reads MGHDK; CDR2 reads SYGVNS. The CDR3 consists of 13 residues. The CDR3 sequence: CASSDGVADTQYF. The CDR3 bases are TGTGCCAGCAGTGATGGAGTCGCAGATACGCAGTATTTT. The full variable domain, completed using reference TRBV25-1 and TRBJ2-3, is EADIYQTPRYLVIGTGKKITLECSQTMGHDKMYWYQQDPGMELHLIHYSYGVNSTEKGDLSSESTVSRIRTEHFPLTLESARPSHTSQYLCASSDGVADTQYFGPGTRLTVL.

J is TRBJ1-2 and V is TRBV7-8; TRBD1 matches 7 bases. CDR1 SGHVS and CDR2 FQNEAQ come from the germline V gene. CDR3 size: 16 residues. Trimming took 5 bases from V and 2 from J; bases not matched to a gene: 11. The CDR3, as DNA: TGTGCCAGCAGCCTCCGCGTTTTACAGGGGAACTATGGCTACACCTTC. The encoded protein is CASSLRVLQGNYGYTF. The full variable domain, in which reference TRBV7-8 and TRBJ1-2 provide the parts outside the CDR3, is GAGVSQSPRYKVAKRGQDVALRCDPISGHVSLFWYQQALGQGPEFLTYFQNEAQLDKSGLPSDRFFAERPEGSVSTLKIQRTQQEDSAVYLCASSLRVLQGNYGYTFGSGTRLTVV.

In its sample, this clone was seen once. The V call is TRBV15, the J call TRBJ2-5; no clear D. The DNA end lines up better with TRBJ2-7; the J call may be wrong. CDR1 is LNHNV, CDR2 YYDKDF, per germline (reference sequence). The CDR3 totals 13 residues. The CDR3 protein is CATSRDRGYEQYF. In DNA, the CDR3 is TGTGCCACCAGCAGAGATCGTGGTTACGAGCAGTACTTC.

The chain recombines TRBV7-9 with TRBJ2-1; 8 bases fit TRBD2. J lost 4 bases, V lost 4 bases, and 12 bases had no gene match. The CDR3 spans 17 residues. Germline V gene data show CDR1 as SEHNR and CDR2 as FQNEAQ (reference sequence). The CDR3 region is CASSSGLVRPLYNEQFF. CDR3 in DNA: TGTGCCAGCAGCTCGGGACTAGTACGGCCGCTATACAATGAGCAGTTCTTC.

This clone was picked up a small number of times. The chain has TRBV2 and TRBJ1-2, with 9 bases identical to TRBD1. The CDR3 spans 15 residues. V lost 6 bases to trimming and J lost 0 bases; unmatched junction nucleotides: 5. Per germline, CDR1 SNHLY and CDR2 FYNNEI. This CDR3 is CASSPGQGTNYGYTF. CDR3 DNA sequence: TGTGCCAGCAGCCCGGGACAGGGAACTAACTATGGCTACACCTTC.

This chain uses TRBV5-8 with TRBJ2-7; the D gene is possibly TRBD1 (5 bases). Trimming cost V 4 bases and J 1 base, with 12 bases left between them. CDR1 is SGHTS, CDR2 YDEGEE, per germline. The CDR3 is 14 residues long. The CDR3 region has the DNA TGTGCCAGCAGCCCCCAGGGCAATTCCTACGAGCAGTACTTC. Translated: CASSPQGNSYEQYF.

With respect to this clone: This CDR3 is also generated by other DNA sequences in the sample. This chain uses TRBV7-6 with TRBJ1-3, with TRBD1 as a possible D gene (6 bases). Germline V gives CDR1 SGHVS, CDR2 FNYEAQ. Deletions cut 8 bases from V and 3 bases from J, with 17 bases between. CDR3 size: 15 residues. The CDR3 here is CASATGRGHGNTIYF. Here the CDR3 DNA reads TGTGCCAGCGCCACTGGTAGGGGACATGGAAACACCATATATTTT.

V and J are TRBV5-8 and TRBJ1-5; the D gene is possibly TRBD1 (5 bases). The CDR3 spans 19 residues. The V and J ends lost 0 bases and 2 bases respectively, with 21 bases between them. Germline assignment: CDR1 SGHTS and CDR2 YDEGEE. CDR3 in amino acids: CASSLAVGGGILGNQPQHF. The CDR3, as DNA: TGTGCCAGCAGCTTGGCCGTGGGGGGAGGAATATTGGGCAATCAGCCCCAGCATTTT.

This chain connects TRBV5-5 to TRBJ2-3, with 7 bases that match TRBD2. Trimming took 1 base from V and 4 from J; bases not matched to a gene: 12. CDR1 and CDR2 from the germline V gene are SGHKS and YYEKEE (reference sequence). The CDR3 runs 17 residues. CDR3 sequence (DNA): TGTGCCAGCAGCTTGTTTGTCCTAGCGGAGCCCCCAGATACGCAGTATTTT. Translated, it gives CASSLFVLAEPPDTQYF.

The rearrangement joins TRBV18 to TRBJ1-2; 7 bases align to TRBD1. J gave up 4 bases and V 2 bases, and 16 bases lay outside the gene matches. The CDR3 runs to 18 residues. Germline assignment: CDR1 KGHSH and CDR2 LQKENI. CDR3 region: CASSPYSSRKGAAYGYTF. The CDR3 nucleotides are TGTGCCAGCTCACCATACTCGAGTAGGAAGGGGGCGGCCTATGGCTACACCTTC.

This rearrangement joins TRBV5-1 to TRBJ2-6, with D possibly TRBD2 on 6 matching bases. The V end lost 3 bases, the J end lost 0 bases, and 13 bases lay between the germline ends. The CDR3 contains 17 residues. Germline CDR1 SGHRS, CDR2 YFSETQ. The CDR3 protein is CASSSGTVSSGANVLTF. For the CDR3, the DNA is TGCGCCAGCAGCTCGGGGACTGTTAGCTCTGGGGCCAACGTCCTGACTTTC. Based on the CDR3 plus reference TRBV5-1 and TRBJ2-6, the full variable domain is KAGVTQTPRYLIKTRGQQVTLSCSPISGHRSVSWYQQTPGQGLQFLFEYFSETQRNKGNFPGRFSGRQFSNSRSEMNVSTLELGDSALYLCASSSGTVSSGANVLTFGAGSRLTVL.

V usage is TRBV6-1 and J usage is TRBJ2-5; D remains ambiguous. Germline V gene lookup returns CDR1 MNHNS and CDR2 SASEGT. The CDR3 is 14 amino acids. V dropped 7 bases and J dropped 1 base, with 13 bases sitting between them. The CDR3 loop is CASIRTRSQETQYF. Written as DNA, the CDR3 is TGTGCCAGCATCCGAACGAGGTCCCAAGAGACCCAGTACTTC.

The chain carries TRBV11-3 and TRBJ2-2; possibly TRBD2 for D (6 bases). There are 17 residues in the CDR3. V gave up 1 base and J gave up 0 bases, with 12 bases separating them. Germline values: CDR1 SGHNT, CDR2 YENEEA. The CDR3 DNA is TGTGCCAGCAGCTTAGGGGCGGGGACCCCGAACACCGGGGAGCTGTTTTTT. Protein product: CASSLGAGTPNTGELFF.

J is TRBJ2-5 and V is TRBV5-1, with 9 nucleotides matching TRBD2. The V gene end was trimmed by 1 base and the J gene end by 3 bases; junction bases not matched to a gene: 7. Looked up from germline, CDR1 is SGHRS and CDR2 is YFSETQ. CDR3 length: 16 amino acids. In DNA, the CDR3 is TGCGCCAGCAGCTTGAGGGCCCAGCGGGGGGAAGAGACCCAGTACTTC. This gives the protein CASSLRAQRGEETQYF.

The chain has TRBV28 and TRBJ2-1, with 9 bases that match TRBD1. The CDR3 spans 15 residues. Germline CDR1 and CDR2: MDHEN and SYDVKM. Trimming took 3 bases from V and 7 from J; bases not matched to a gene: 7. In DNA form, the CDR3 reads TGTGCCAGCAGTTTCTCGGGACAGGGTAATAATGAGCAGTTCTTC. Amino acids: CASSFSGQGNNEQFF. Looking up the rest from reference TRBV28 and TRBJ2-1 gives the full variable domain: DVKVTQSSRYLVKRTGEKVFLECVQDMDHENMFWYRQDPGLGLRLIYFSYDVKMKEKGDIPEGYSVSREKKERFSLILESASTNQTSMYLCASSFSGQGNNEQFFGPGTRLTVL.

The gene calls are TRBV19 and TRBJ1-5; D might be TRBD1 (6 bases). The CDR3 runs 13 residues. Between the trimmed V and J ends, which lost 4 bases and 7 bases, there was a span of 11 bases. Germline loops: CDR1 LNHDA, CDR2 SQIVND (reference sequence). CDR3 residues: CASSTDSSQPQHF. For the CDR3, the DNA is TGTGCCAGTAGTACGGACAGCAGCCAGCCCCAGCATTTT.

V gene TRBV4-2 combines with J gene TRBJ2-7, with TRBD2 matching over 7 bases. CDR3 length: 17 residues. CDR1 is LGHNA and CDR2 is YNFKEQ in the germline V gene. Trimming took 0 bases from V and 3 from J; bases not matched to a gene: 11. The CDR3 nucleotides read TGTGCCAGCAGCCAAGATGGGGAGGCTAGCGGTCGCTACGAGCAGTACTTC. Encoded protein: CASSQDGEASGRYEQYF.

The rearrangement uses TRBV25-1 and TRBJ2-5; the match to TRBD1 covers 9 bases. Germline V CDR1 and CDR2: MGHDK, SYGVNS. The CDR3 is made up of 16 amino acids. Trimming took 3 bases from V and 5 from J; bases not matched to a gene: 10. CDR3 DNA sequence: TGTGCCAGCAGTGATCCTCAACAGGGGGCAGGGGAGACCCAGTACTTC. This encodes CASSDPQQGAGETQYF. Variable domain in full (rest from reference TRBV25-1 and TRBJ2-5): EADIYQTPRYLVIGTGKKITLECSQTMGHDKMYWYQQDPGMELHLIHYSYGVNSTEKGDLSSESTVSRIRTEHFPLTLESARPSHTSQYLCASSDPQQGAGETQYFGPGTRLLVL.

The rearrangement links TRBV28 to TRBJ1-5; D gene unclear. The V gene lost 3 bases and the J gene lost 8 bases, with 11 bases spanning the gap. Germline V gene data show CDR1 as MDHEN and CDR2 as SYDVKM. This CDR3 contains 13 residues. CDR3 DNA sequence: TGTGCCAGCAGTTTTCAATTGGCAGAGCCCCAGCATTTT. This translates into CASSFQLAEPQHF.

The CDR3 here is CASSMGQGSSYEQYF. The CDR3 DNA is TGTGCCAGTAGTATGGGGCAGGGGAGCTCCTACGAGCAGTACTTC. The chain recombines TRBV19 with TRBJ2-7; perhaps TRBD1 as D (6 bases). The V gene lost 3 bases and the J gene lost 0 bases, with 12 bases spanning the gap. The CDR3 totals 15 residues. In germline, CDR1 is LNHDA, CDR2 SQIVND (reference sequence).

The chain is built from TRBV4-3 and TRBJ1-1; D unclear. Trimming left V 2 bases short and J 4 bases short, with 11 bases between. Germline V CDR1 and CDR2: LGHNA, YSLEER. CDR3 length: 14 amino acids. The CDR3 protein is CASSQKVMSTEAFF. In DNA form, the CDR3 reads TGCGCCAGCAGCCAAAAAGTAATGAGCACTGAAGCTTTCTTT.

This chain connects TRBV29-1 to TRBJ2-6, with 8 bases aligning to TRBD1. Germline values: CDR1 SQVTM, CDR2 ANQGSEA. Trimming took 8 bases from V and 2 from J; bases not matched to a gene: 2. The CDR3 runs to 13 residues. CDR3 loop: CSTRGPGANVLTF. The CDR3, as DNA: TGCAGCACCAGGGGGCCTGGGGCCAACGTCCTGACTTTC. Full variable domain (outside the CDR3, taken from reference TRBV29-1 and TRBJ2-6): SAVISQKPSRDICQRGTSLTIQCQVDSQVTMMFWYRQQPGQSLTLIATANQGSEATYESGFVIDKFPISRPNLTFSTLTVSNMSPEDSSIYLCSTRGPGANVLTFGAGSRLTVL.

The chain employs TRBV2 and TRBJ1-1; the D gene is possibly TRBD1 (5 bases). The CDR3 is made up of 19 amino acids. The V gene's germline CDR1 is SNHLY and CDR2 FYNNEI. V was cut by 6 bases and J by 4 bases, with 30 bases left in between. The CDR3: CASSTPPQLVGLGGTEAFF. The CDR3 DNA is TGTGCCAGCAGCACTCCTCCGCAGTTGGTGGGGCTCGGTGGCACTGAAGCTTTCTTT.